A single sample is the source of the 13 T cell receptor beta chains below, sequenced in a study of tumor T cells in aggressive B-cell lymphoma. Here immunoSEQ multiplex PCR was the method, and the copy in TCRdb shows in-frame clones only, minus some. The data hold 9,900 or so clones, with around 90% observed a single time. Sequenced material: tumor tissue. These receptors all come from an adult with diffuse large B cell lymphoma.

This clone was seen a single time. The rearrangement joins TRBV5-1 to TRBJ1-5; 7 nucleotides align to TRBD1. Trimming cost V 4 bases and J 3 bases; bases outside gene matches: 4. Germline V gene lookup returns CDR1 SGHRS and CDR2 YFSETQ. CDR3 length: 14 amino acids. The CDR3 sequence is CASSPQGPNQPQHF. CDR3 nucleotides: TGCGCCAGCAGCCCACAGGGGCCCAATCAGCCCCAGCATTTT.

V is TRBV29-1 and J is TRBJ1-5, with 8 bases identical to TRBD1. Germline V gene lookup returns CDR1 SQVTM and CDR2 ANQGSEA. J was trimmed by 5 bases and V by 4 bases; bases with no gene match: 4. The CDR3 totals 13 residues. This chain's CDR3 is CSVGQGADQPQHF. The CDR3 region has the DNA TGCAGCGTTGGGCAGGGGGCGGATCAGCCCCAGCATTTT.

The gene calls are TRBV29-1 and TRBJ2-3, with D possibly matching TRBD2 (5 bases). V lost 5 bases to trimming and J lost 2 bases, with 17 bases between them. The germline V gene encodes CDR1 SQVTM and CDR2 ANQGSEA. CDR3 length: 15 amino acids. CDR3 coding DNA: TGCAGCGTTAGCGGTCGAGTCCTCAACACAGATACGCAGTATTTT. This encodes CSVSGRVLNTDTQYF.

This clone occurred once. This rearrangement joins TRBV10-3 to TRBJ1-1; 10 bases map to TRBD1. Germline V gives CDR1 ENHRY, CDR2 SYGVKD. The CDR3 is 15 residues long. The V and J ends lost 4 bases and 1 base, in that order; junction bases with no gene match: 3. CDR3 amino acids: CAISGQGAQNTEAFF. CDR3 DNA: TGTGCCATCAGTGGACAGGGGGCGCAGAACACTGAAGCTTTCTTT.

This clone was counted only a few times. The V gene is TRBV4-1, the J gene TRBJ2-3; a weak D match, TRBD1 (7 bases). V was clipped by 5 bases and J by 2 bases, with 32 bases between them. The V gene's germline CDR1 is MGHRA and CDR2 YSYEKL. The CDR3 has 21 residues. CDR3 region: CASSFRTGSMRGQGFTDTQYF. For the CDR3, the DNA is TGCGCCAGCAGCTTTAGGACAGGCTCAATGCGGGGCCAAGGGTTCACAGATACGCAGTATTTT.

This chain links TRBV27 with TRBJ2-5, with D maybe TRBD2 (6 bases). The DNA end lines up better with TRBJ2-7; the J call may be wrong. Germline V gives CDR1 MNHEY, CDR2 SMNVEV (reference sequence). The CDR3 covers 15 residues. As DNA, the CDR3 is TGTGCCAGCAAACCAGGGACTTCTAGGGCTTACGAGCAGTACTTC. Its translation is CASKPGTSRAYEQYF.

The V gene is TRBV28, the J gene TRBJ1-2, with D tentatively TRBD1 (5 bases). There are 16 residues in the CDR3. The ends were cut back, 6 bases at V and 2 bases at J, with 19 bases in the middle. Germline CDR1 is MDHEN and CDR2 is SYDVKM. The CDR3, as DNA: TGTGCCAGCAGATACCCGCTCCAGGGATCAAACTATGGCTACACCTTC. Encoded protein: CASRYPLQGSNYGYTF.

This chain links TRBV10-1 with TRBJ2-2; 11 bases are shared with TRBD2. J was trimmed by 6 bases and V by 8 bases; bases with no gene match: 2. Germline V CDR1 and CDR2: WNHNN, SYGVQD (reference sequence). The CDR3 has 13 residues. CDR3 nucleotides: TGCGCCAGCGGGGGACTAGCGGCCGGGGAGCTGTTTTTT. It encodes CASGGLAAGELFF.

This clone showed up just once. The V call is TRBV4-1, the J call TRBJ2-5; D perhaps matches TRBD1 (6 bases). Trimming left V 1 base short and J 1 base short, with 10 bases between. The length of the CDR3 is 15 residues. CDR1 MGHRA and CDR2 YSYEKL come from the germline V gene. The CDR3 region has the DNA TGCGCCAGCAGCCAAGCGGACAGACCCCAAGAGACCCAGTACTTC. Its translation: CASSQADRPQETQYF.

The chain links TRBV13 to TRBJ2-1; 8 nucleotides align to TRBD2. Trimming removed 4 bases from V and 10 bases from J; junction bases left unmatched: 9. Germline V gene data show CDR1 as PRHDT and CDR2 as FYEKMQ (reference sequence). This CDR3 comprises 14 residues. The CDR3 DNA is TGTGCCAGCAGCTCTGGACTAGCACAGGCAGAGCAGTTCTTC. Translation gives CASSSGLAQAEQFF.

CDR3 protein: CASSQSQDTQYF. For the CDR3, the DNA is TGCGCCAGCAGCCAGTCCCAAGATACGCAGTATTTT. The rearrangement uses TRBV4-1 and TRBJ2-3, with unresolved D. The CDR3 totals 12 residues. In germline, CDR1 is MGHRA, CDR2 YSYEKL. Trimming removed 3 bases at V and 5 bases at J, with 6 bases between.

This sequence joins TRBV5-1 and TRBJ2-5; 7 positions match TRBD1. The CDR3 has 14 amino acids. Germline V gene lookup returns CDR1 SGHRS and CDR2 YFSETQ. J was trimmed by 2 bases and V by 1 base; bases with no gene match: 2. This chain's CDR3 is CASSLRTGQETQYF. The CDR3 DNA reads as TGCGCCAGCAGCTTGAGGACAGGTCAAGAGACCCAGTACTTC.

This clone has only one observation. The chain is built from TRBV6-5 and TRBJ2-1; D perhaps matches TRBD2 (5 bases). The CDR3 has 16 residues. Trimming shortened V by 0 bases and J by 6 bases, and 15 bases separated the two germline ends. Germline V gene data show CDR1 as MNHEY and CDR2 as SVGAGI. CDR3 in amino acids: CASSYSDEGTFNEQFF. CDR3 nucleotide sequence: TGTGCCAGCAGTTACTCCGATGAGGGAACATTCAATGAGCAGTTCTTC.